One and the same sample provided the 15 T cell receptor beta chains below, sequenced in a study of T cells in localized non-small cell lung cancer. TCRdb's table, derived via immunoSEQ multiplex PCR, lists solely in-frame clones and lacks some. Of about 11,000 clones in the sample, more than 75% were seen once. The starting material was peripheral blood, obtained before any cancer treatment. These receptors all stem from a male donor older than 55 with stage I lung adenocarcinoma.

In its sample, this clone was seen a few times. The rearrangement links TRBV19 to TRBJ2-1, with D uncertain. The CDR3 length is 8 residues. V lost 5 bases, J lost 15 bases, and 5 bases lay in between. The germline V gene has CDR1 LNHDA and CDR2 SQIVND (reference sequence). In DNA, the CDR3 is TGTGCCAGTAGTCGGAGGTTCTTC. It specifies CASSRRFF.

The rearrangement links TRBV18 to TRBJ2-3; 7 positions agree with TRBD2. Trimming removed 3 bases from V and 0 bases from J; junction bases left unmatched: 9. CDR1 is KGHSH, CDR2 LQKENI, per germline. The CDR3 sequence is 17 residues long. CDR3 nucleotide sequence: TGTGCCAGCTCACCTGGTTCCAGCGGGGTAAGCACAGATACGCAGTATTTT. Residues: CASSPGSSGVSTDTQYF.

The V call is TRBV28, the J call TRBJ1-1; maybe TRBD1 (5 bases). There are 13 residues in the CDR3. V dropped 8 bases and J dropped 1 base, with 11 bases sitting between them. Germline loops: CDR1 MDHEN, CDR2 SYDVKM. DNA of the CDR3: TGTGCCAGCTTGAAACAGGCGAACACTGAAGCTTTCTTT. This translates into CASLKQANTEAFF.

The chain has TRBV6-1 and TRBJ2-2, with a possible D match to TRBD2 (6 bases). This CDR3 comprises 17 residues. V lost 0 bases and J 6 bases, leaving 17 bases between the germline ends. Germline V gene sequence: CDR1 MNHNS, CDR2 SASEGT. The CDR3: CASSEALRPGGSGELFF. CDR3 bases: TGTGCCAGCAGTGAAGCGCTTCGTCCTGGGGGGTCCGGGGAGCTGTTTTTT.

The chain carries TRBV2 and TRBJ1-1; a possible D gene is TRBD1 (6 bases). Germline V gene sequence: CDR1 SNHLY, CDR2 FYNNEI. The V end lost 7 bases, the J end lost 1 base, and 16 bases lay between the germline ends. The length of the CDR3 is 15 residues. As DNA, the CDR3 is TGTGCCAGCAAGGAATGGGGGCTACGGAACACTGAAGCTTTCTTT. Amino acid sequence: CASKEWGLRNTEAFF.

The rearrangement uses TRBV18 and TRBJ1-1; TRBD1 might be the D (5 bases). In germline, CDR1 is KGHSH, CDR2 LQKENI. V lost 3 bases to trimming and J lost 7 bases, with 15 bases between them. CDR3 length: 14 residues. CDR3 DNA: TGTGCCAGCTCACCCCGCAGGGAGGCCGATGAAGCTTTCTTT. It codes for CASSPRREADEAFF.

The CDR3 sequence is CAWSARVFSGSPLHF. The CDR3, as DNA: TGTGCCTGGAGTGCCCGGGTATTTTCCGGGTCACCCCTCCACTTT. The chain is built from TRBV30 and TRBJ1-6; D is uncertain. Germline CDR1 reads GTSNPN; CDR2 reads SVGIG (reference sequence). Trimming stripped 1 base from V and 10 bases from J, with 17 bases between. The CDR3 sequence is 15 residues long. Full variable domain (outside the CDR3, taken from reference TRBV30 and TRBJ1-6): SQTIHQWPATLVQPVGSPLSLECTVEGTSNPNLYWYRQAAGRGLQLLFYSVGIGQISSEVPQNLSASRPQDRQFILSSKKLLLSDSGFYLCAWSARVFSGSPLHFGNGTRLTVT.

The V and J genes are TRBV2 and TRBJ2-5, with D uncertain. The V gene lost 3 bases and the J gene lost 5 bases, with 4 bases spanning the gap. The V gene's germline CDR1 is SNHLY and CDR2 FYNNEI. This CDR3 is 11 amino acids long. The CDR3 region is CASSDRETQYF. The CDR3 DNA reads TGTGCCAGCAGTGACCGGGAGACCCAGTACTTC.

CDR3 region: CASSRGRGADNSPLHF. DNA of the CDR3: TGTGCCAGTAGTAGGGGACGCGGGGCGGATAATTCACCCCTCCACTTT. The chain recombines TRBV19 with TRBJ1-6, with D perhaps TRBD1 (5 bases). This CDR3 region has 16 residues. The V and J ends lost 4 bases and 5 bases respectively, with 15 bases between them. CDR1 LNHDA and CDR2 SQIVND come from the germline V gene (reference sequence).

The rearrangement links TRBV20-1 to TRBJ2-1; no reliable D call. CDR1 is DFQATT and CDR2 is SNEGSKA in the germline V gene (reference sequence). The CDR3 has 10 residues. V was trimmed by 5 bases and J by 6 bases, leaving 5 bases between them. The chain's CDR3 is CSAPVNEQFF. The CDR3 nucleotides are TGCAGTGCTCCGGTCAATGAGCAGTTCTTC.

In this sample, this clone turned up once. The rearrangement uses TRBV29-1 and TRBJ1-2, with 8 bases fitting TRBD1. The CDR3 totals 12 residues. Trimming took 4 bases from V and 4 from J; bases not matched to a gene: 2. The germline CDR1 and CDR2 sequences are SQVTM and ANQGSEA. CDR3 bases: TGCAGCGTTGTGACAGGGGCCTATGGCTACACCTTC. Translating gives CSVVTGAYGYTF.

V and J are TRBV13 and TRBJ1-2; D possibly corresponds to TRBD1 (5 bases). The CDR3 is 15 residues long. The V end was cut by 0 bases, the J end by 8 bases, with 16 bases between. Germline assignment: CDR1 PRHDT and CDR2 FYEKMQ (reference sequence). The chain's CDR3 is CASSLGGQGGVGYTF. In DNA form, the CDR3 reads TGTGCCAGCAGCTTAGGCGGGCAGGGAGGAGTAGGCTACACCTTC.

This clone was counted a single time. The V and J genes are TRBV9 and TRBJ2-1; maybe TRBD1 (6 bases). CDR3 length equals 15 residues. V lost 0 bases and J 2 bases, leaving 9 bases between the germline ends. Germline V gives CDR1 SGDLS, CDR2 YYNGEE. The CDR3 sequence: CASSVGDITYNEQFF. CDR3 sequence (DNA): TGTGCCAGCAGCGTAGGGGACATCACCTACAATGAGCAGTTCTTC.

The chain uses TRBV29-1 and TRBJ1-5, with D unclear. CDR3 length equals 15 residues. Between the trimmed V and J ends, which lost 4 bases and 2 bases, there was a span of 15 bases. Germline CDR1 is SQVTM and CDR2 is ANQGSEA. CDR3 DNA: TGCAGCGTTGCGGATGGACTTATTGGCAATCAGCCCCAGCATTTT. Translated, it gives CSVADGLIGNQPQHF.

The CDR3 DNA is TGTGCCAGCTCACCGCTCGGATTTCTGGACAGGGGTGTGGAGCCCCAGCATTTT. As protein: CASSPLGFLDRGVEPQHF. The chain employs TRBV18 and TRBJ1-5; the match to TRBD1 covers 9 bases. The CDR3 consists of 18 residues. The germline gives CDR1 KGHSH, CDR2 LQKENI. V gave up 3 bases and J gave up 8 bases; unmatched junction bases: 17.